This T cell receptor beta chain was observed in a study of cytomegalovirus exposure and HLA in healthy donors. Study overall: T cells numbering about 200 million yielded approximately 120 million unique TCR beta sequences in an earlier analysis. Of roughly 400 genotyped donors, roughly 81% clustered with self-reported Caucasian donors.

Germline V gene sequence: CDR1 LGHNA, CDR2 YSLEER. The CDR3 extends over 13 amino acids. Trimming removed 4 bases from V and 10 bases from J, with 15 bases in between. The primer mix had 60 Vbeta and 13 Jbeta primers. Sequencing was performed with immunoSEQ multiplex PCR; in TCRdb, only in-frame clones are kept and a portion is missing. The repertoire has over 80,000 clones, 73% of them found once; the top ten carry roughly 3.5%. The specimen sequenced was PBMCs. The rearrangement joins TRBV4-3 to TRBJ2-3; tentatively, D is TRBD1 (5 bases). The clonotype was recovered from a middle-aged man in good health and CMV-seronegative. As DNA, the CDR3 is TGCGCCAGCAGCCGGGCTCTAGGGGATCCGCAGTATTTT. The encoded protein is CASSRALGDPQYF.